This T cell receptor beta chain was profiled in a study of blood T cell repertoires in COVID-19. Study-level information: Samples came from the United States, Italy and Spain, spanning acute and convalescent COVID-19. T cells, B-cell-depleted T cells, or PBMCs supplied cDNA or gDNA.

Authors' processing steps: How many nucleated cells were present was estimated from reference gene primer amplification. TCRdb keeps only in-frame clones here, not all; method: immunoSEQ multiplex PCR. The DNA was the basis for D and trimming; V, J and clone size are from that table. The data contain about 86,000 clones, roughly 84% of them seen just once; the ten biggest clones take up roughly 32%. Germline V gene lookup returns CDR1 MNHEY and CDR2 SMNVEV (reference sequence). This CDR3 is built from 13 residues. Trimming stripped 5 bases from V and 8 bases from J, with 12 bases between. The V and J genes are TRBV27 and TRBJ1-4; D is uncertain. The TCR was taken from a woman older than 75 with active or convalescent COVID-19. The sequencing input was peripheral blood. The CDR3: CASSAGMREKLFF. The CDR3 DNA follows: TGTGCCAGCAGTGCGGGGATGCGAGAAAAACTGTTTTTT.